This T cell receptor (beta chain) is from a study of T cell responses to AZD1222 COVID-19 vaccine. Points on this clone: What it recognizes is unknown.

Repertoires were generated with immunoSEQ multiplex PCR, while TCRdb's copy carries only in-frame clones and drops some. In the table there are 120,000 to 150,000 clones, approximately 88% of which are singletons. General study points: Baseline seropositivity characterized only a handful of AZD1222 recipients. Once two AZD1222 doses were given, Spike-specific TCR breadth and depth went up.

This clonotype was obtained from an adult in good health. Sequenced here: peripheral blood, sampled on day 0 of AZD1222 vaccination.

DNA of the CDR3: TGTGCCAGCAGCTTAGGTTCCGGAGATAATCAGCCCCAGCATTTT. It codes for CASSLGSGDNQPQHF. The chain combines TRBV7-9 with TRBJ1-5; no definite D call. Trimming pared 1 base from V and 4 bases from J, leaving 11 bases between. CDR1 and CDR2 (germline): SEHNR, FQNEAQ (reference sequence). This CDR3 region has 15 residues.